These 25 T cell receptor beta chains were sequenced from one sample in a study of T cells after yellow fever vaccination. TCRdb recomputed calls from the 5' RACE reads with MiXCR, one row per CDR3 protein. The sample shows approximately 340,000 distinct CDR3 sequences, about 9.5% of them seen only once. Specimen: PBMCs, collected on the day of the first yellow fever vaccination. These receptor sequences come from a young man who received the YFV17D yellow fever vaccine.

Many counts were recorded for this clonotype. The chain links TRBV10-3 to TRBJ2-2; TRBD2 aligns across 11 bases. This CDR3 has 16 residues. V dropped 7 bases and J dropped 2; count of bases not matched to a gene: 6. In germline, CDR1 is ENHRY, CDR2 SYGVKD. The CDR3 loop reads CAITGLAGTNTGELFF. CDR3 DNA sequence: TGTGCCATCACCGGACTAGCGGGTACCAACACCGGGGAGCTGTTTTTT.

The chain couples TRBV5-6 to TRBJ2-5; a weak D match, TRBD2 (7 bases). The V gene lost 3 bases and the J gene lost 1 base, with 10 bases spanning the gap. Per germline, CDR1 SGHDT and CDR2 YYEEEE. This CDR3 has 14 amino acids. The CDR3 coding sequence is TGTGCCAGCAGCTCGCGGGGGCCCCAAGAGACCCAGTACTTC. This encodes CASSSRGPQETQYF. The variable domain in full, completed from reference TRBV5-6 and TRBJ2-5, reads DAGVTQSPTHLIKTRGQQVTLRCSPKSGHDTVSWYQQALGQGPQFIFQYYEEEERQRGNFPDRFSGHQFPNYSSELNVNALLLGDSALYLCASSSRGPQETQYFGPGTRLLVL.

On this clonotype itself: The junction and the germline gene differ at one end; a read error may be behind it. The chain employs TRBV6-1 and TRBJ2-1; D is undetermined. CDR1 MNHNS and CDR2 SASEGT come from the germline V gene. The CDR3 length is 15 residues. CDR3 amino acids: CASSEGPVGSDEQFF. Written as DNA, the CDR3 is TGTGCCAGCAGCGAAGGACCCGTAGGGTCCGATGAGCAGTTCTTC.

This clonotype was counted between two and nine times. This chain links TRBV7-2 with TRBJ2-1; D remains unclear. V lost 5 bases, J lost 2 bases, and 13 bases lay in between. Germline V lookup: CDR1 SGHTA, CDR2 FQGNSA. CDR3 length: 15 amino acids. CDR3 loop: CASSPYVVAYNEQFF. CDR3 in DNA: TGTGCCAGCAGCCCCTACGTGGTGGCCTACAATGAGCAGTTCTTC.

This clonotype has only a few counts. The gene calls are TRBV7-2 and TRBJ1-1; a weak D match, TRBD1 (5 bases). This CDR3 is 14 amino acids long. In germline, CDR1 is SGHTA, CDR2 FQGNSA. V lost 7 bases, J lost 0 bases, and 12 bases lay in between. The CDR3 nucleotides read TGTGCCAGCAAAGTGGGGGGATTGAACACTGAAGCTTTCTTT. Its protein is CASKVGGLNTEAFF.

This clonotype was picked up a small number of times. The rearrangement joins TRBV5-4 to TRBJ2-3; perhaps TRBD2 as D (6 bases). The V gene's germline CDR1 is SGHNT and CDR2 YYREEE (reference sequence). The CDR3 spans 14 residues. Trimming pared 4 bases from V and 0 bases from J, leaving 9 bases between. CDR3 amino acids: CASSRDFSTDTQYF. CDR3 DNA: TGTGCCAGCAGCCGGGACTTCAGCACAGATACGCAGTATTTT. Supplemented by reference TRBV5-4 and TRBJ2-3, the full variable domain reads ETGVTQSPTHLIKTRGQQVTLRCSSQSGHNTVSWYQQALGQGPQFIFQYYREEENGRGNFPPRFSGLQFPNYSSELNVNALELDDSALYLCASSRDFSTDTQYFGPGTRLTVL.

The rearrangement uses TRBV12-3 or TRBV12-4 and TRBJ1-4, with D unresolved. Trimming took off 5 bases at V and 3 bases at J, with 10 bases between the two ends. The CDR3 sequence is 14 residues long. CDR3 sequence reads: CASSRGRSNEKLFF. CDR3 coding DNA: TGTGCCAGCAGTCGAGGGAGGTCTAATGAAAAACTGTTTTTT.

The chain employs TRBV9 and TRBJ1-2, with D perhaps matching TRBD1 (5 bases). Germline CDR1 reads SGDLS; CDR2 reads YYNGEE. This CDR3 spans 17 amino acids. V lost 2 bases and J 1 base, leaving 18 bases between the germline ends. The CDR3 loop reads CASSVSYGGGRNYGYTF. CDR3 nucleotides: TGTGCCAGCAGCGTCTCGTACGGGGGTGGGCGTAACTATGGCTACACCTTC.

This clonotype was counted a few times. This rearrangement joins TRBV6-5 to TRBJ2-1; 7 nucleotides align to TRBD2. Germline assignment: CDR1 MNHEY and CDR2 SVGAGI. This CDR3 has 17 amino acids. The V segment lost 0 bases and the J segment 2 bases; nucleotides outside the gene matches: 7. Written as DNA, the CDR3 is TGTGCCAGCAGTTACTCTGGGGGGGGTTTCCCCTACAATGAGCAGTTCTTC. It is translated as CASSYSGGGFPYNEQFF.

This clonotype showed up many times. This chain connects TRBV5-1 to TRBJ2-2; no clear D gene. The germline V and J ends were trimmed by 4 bases and 8 bases, with 9 bases remaining between them. The CDR3 spans 12 residues. Looked up from germline, CDR1 is SGHRS and CDR2 is YFSETQ. CDR3 loop: CASSPPLGELFF. The CDR3 DNA is TGCGCCAGCAGCCCACCCCTTGGGGAGCTGTTTTTT.

In its sample, this clonotype was seen a few times. The chain recombines TRBV4-2 with TRBJ2-3; D not certain. The length of the CDR3 is 12 residues. Germline CDR1 LGHNA, CDR2 YNFKEQ. The ends were cut back, 3 bases at V and 6 bases at J, with 7 bases in the middle. CDR3 nucleotides: TGTGCCAGCAGCCAGACCTTGGATACGCAGTATTTT. Translating it yields CASSQTLDTQYF.

V usage is TRBV6-2 or TRBV6-3 and J usage is TRBJ2-7; weak D call: TRBD2 (6 bases). The V and J ends lost 6 bases and 5 bases respectively, with 17 bases between them. Per germline, CDR1 MNHEY and CDR2 SVGEGT. CDR3 length: 14 residues. CDR3 in amino acids: CASSSGEEAHEQYF. The CDR3 nucleotides read TGTGCCAGCAGCTCGGGAGAGGAGGCCCACGAGCAGTACTTC.

This clonotype was observed a few times. The chain carries TRBV5-1 and TRBJ2-7; D is perhaps TRBD2 (7 bases). The CDR3 spans 15 residues. Trimming pared 3 bases from V and 2 bases from J, leaving 15 bases between. Germline assignment: CDR1 SGHRS and CDR2 YFSETQ. The CDR3 region has the DNA TGCGCCAGCAGCTCCCCTCTCGGGGGGCCCTACGAGCAGTACTTC. Its protein is CASSSPLGGPYEQYF.

This clonotype has just a few counts. V and J are TRBV18 and TRBJ1-1; weak D call: TRBD1 (6 bases). V was trimmed by 0 bases and J by 3 bases, leaving 17 bases between them. The CDR3 loop spans 17 amino acids. Germline loops: CDR1 KGHSH, CDR2 LQKENI. The CDR3 loop is CASSPPGHYALDTEAFF. The DNA of the CDR3 is TGTGCCAGCTCACCACCGGGACACTACGCCCTGGACACTGAAGCTTTCTTT.

This clonotype has more than one count but fewer than ten. The chain links TRBV7-2 to TRBJ2-3; D possibly corresponds to TRBD2 (6 bases). Germline CDR1 is SGHTA and CDR2 is FQGNSA. This CDR3 comprises 14 residues. Trimming shortened V by 3 bases and J by 5 bases, and 12 bases separated the two germline ends. The CDR3 loop is CASSFAAGRDTQYF. The DNA for the CDR3 is TGTGCCAGCAGCTTTGCGGCGGGGAGAGATACGCAGTATTTT.

In this sample, this clonotype turned up a few times. The rearrangement uses TRBV7-2 and TRBJ2-1; D not certain. Germline assignment: CDR1 SGHTA and CDR2 FQGNSA. Deletions cut 5 bases from V and 5 bases from J, with 13 bases between. The CDR3 is made up of 14 amino acids. In DNA, the CDR3 is TGTGCCAGCAGCCGTCTGGTCAGGAACAATGAGCAGTTCTTC. Translated, it gives CASSRLVRNNEQFF. The full variable domain, completed using reference TRBV7-2 and TRBJ2-1, is GAGVSQSPSNKVTEKGKDVELRCDPISGHTALYWYRQSLGQGLEFLIYFQGNSAPDKSGLPSDRFSAERTGGSVSTLTIQRTQQEDSAVYLCASSRLVRNNEQFFGPGTRLTVL.

The chain joins TRBV7-2 to TRBJ1-2; 8 bases align to TRBD1. CDR3 size: 14 residues. The V and J ends lost 3 bases and 4 bases, in that order; junction bases with no gene match: 4. The germline V gene encodes CDR1 SGHTA and CDR2 FQGNSA. For the CDR3, the DNA is TGTGCCAGCAGCTTTCCCGGGACAGGCTATGGCTACACCTTC. Translated, it gives CASSFPGTGYGYTF.

This clonotype was seen more than once but under ten times. The V gene is TRBV6-5, the J gene TRBJ2-2; 9 bases agree with TRBD1. CDR3 size: 16 residues. V lost 3 bases and J lost 5; bases outside the gene matches: 7. From germline, CDR1 is MNHEY and CDR2 SVGAGI. The DNA for the CDR3 is TGTGCCAGCAGTTATAGGACAGGGGCGGGTACCGGGGAGCTGTTTTTT. Translation: CASSYRTGAGTGELFF.

The gene calls are TRBV5-4 and TRBJ2-3; D might be TRBD1 (6 bases). Trimming pared 0 bases from V and 5 bases from J, leaving 13 bases between. CDR1 and CDR2 (germline): SGHNT, YYREEE (reference sequence). The CDR3 is 15 amino acids. The CDR3 sequence is CASSLEGQRRDTQYF. The CDR3 nucleotides are TGTGCCAGCAGCTTGGAGGGACAAAGGCGAGATACGCAGTATTTT.

CDR3 amino acids: CASKNASRDRLSSYNEQFF. For the CDR3, the DNA is TGTGCCAGCAAGAATGCCAGCCGCGACAGGCTTAGCTCCTACAATGAGCAGTTCTTC. The chain couples TRBV2 to TRBJ2-1; D is perhaps TRBD1 (6 bases). The CDR3 runs 19 residues. Between the trimmed V and J ends, which lost 7 bases and 0 bases, there was a span of 25 bases. Germline V gives CDR1 SNHLY, CDR2 FYNNEI.

This clonotype was detected many times. The chain uses TRBV11-2 and TRBJ2-3; 13 positions agree with TRBD2. CDR3 length: 14 residues. V lost 5 bases and J lost 6; bases outside the gene matches: 2. Germline V gene lookup returns CDR1 SGHAT and CDR2 FQNNGV. The CDR3 DNA sequence: TGTGCCAGCAGCCCGGGACTAGCGGGGGATACGCAGTATTTT. It yields the protein CASSPGLAGDTQYF.

This clonotype was observed many times. The chain carries TRBV5-1 and TRBJ2-2; TRBD2 is a possible D gene (5 bases). CDR3 size: 16 residues. Trimming removed 0 bases at V and 1 base at J, with 10 bases between. CDR1 and CDR2 from the germline V gene are SGHRS and YFSETQ. As DNA, the CDR3 is TGCGCCAGCAGCTTGGGCCGGGAATTGAACACCGGGGAGCTGTTTTTT. This gives the protein CASSLGRELNTGELFF. Full variable domain (outside the CDR3, taken from reference TRBV5-1 and TRBJ2-2): KAGVTQTPRYLIKTRGQQVTLSCSPISGHRSVSWYQQTPGQGLQFLFEYFSETQRNKGNFPGRFSGRQFSNSRSEMNVSTLELGDSALYLCASSLGRELNTGELFFGEGSRLTVL.

The CDR3 is CASSLAPVGDGGNEQFF. DNA of the CDR3: TGTGCCAGCAGTTTAGCGCCTGTCGGGGACGGGGGCAATGAGCAGTTCTTC. This chain connects TRBV12-3 or TRBV12-4 to TRBJ2-1, with D possibly matching TRBD2 (6 bases). The CDR3 is 17 residues long. The V end was cut by 0 bases, the J end by 6 bases, with 18 bases between.

This sequence joins TRBV6-5 and TRBJ1-1; D is perhaps TRBD1 (5 bases). The V and J ends lost 4 bases and 7 bases respectively, with 7 bases between them. This CDR3 has 11 amino acids. Germline loops: CDR1 MNHEY, CDR2 SVGAGI. The CDR3, as DNA: TGTGCCAGCAGTTCGGGGGGTGAAGCTTTCTTT. Its protein is CASSSGGEAFF.

This clonotype was detected a few times. The chain combines TRBV6-1 with TRBJ1-2; 7 bases match TRBD1. J lost 5 bases, V lost 6 bases, and 15 bases had no gene match. The CDR3 runs to 16 residues. Germline V gives CDR1 MNHNS, CDR2 SASEGT. The CDR3 region is CASRSWADRDIYGYTF. For the CDR3, the DNA is TGTGCCAGCAGGTCCTGGGCTGACAGGGATATATATGGCTACACCTTC.